A selection of T cell receptor beta chains follows, all from one sample in a study of OX40 agonist ivuxolimab in advanced cancers. Clones were sequenced by immunoSEQ multiplex PCR, and TCRdb holds only the in-frame ones, with some missing. The sample yields some 30,000 clones, 84% seen once. The material was CD4+ or CD8+ T cells sorted from blood, obtained in a trial of the OX40 agonist ivuxolimab. The receptor set was obtained from an adult with an advanced solid tumor such as melanoma, head and neck, liver or kidney cancer. Each CDR3 is given without its conserved first and last residue.

J: TRBJ2-1; V: TRBV7-3; length: 15; CDR3: ASSLGLAGGHYNEQF
J: TRBJ2-2; V: TRBV5-6; length: 10; CDR3: ASRHQTGELF
J: TRBJ2-1; V: TRBV7-9; length: 13; CDR3: ATRGGVAGGPEQF
J: TRBJ2-1; V: TRBV7-3; length: 13; CDR3: ASSFSGRWVSEQF
J: TRBJ1-6; V: TRBV27; length: 10; CDR3: ASSRGGSPLH
J: TRBJ2-1; V: TRBV7-9; length: 12; CDR3: ASSRKQGNNEQF
J: TRBJ2-2; V: TRBV13; length: 12; CDR3: ASSPGTPTGELF
J: TRBJ1-1; V: TRBV28; length: 10; CDR3: ASSFGGTEAF
J: TRBJ2-7; V: TRBV27; length: 12; CDR3: ASSHPGGLNEQY
J: TRBJ1-2; V: TRBV9; length: 10; CDR3: ASRQVLQGYT
J: TRBJ2-7; V: TRBV7-9; length: 12; CDR3: ASSSSGAGAEQY
J: TRBJ1-4; V: TRBV6-5; length: 14; CDR3: ASSYSQGGTNEKLF
J: TRBJ1-4; V: TRBV7-9; length: 12; CDR3: ASKLRQTDEKLF
J: TRBJ2-7; V: TRBV9; length: 12; CDR3: ASSVGVSSYEQY
J: TRBJ2-7; V: TRBV27; length: 14; CDR3: ASSLFGQATSYEQY
J: TRBJ2-7; V: TRBV29-1; length: 11; CDR3: SVEMGRGYEQY
J: TRBJ1-2; V: TRBV19; length: 14; CDR3: ASTSGGGDTNYGYT
J: TRBJ2-3; V: TRBV27; length: 10; CDR3: ASSGRTDTQY
J: TRBJ1-5; V: TRBV30; length: 12; CDR3: AWNSGVSNQPQH
J: TRBJ2-7; V: TRBV15; length: 12; CDR3: ATSRGTGSYEQY
J: TRBJ1-1; V: TRBV10-3; length: 10; CDR3: ASSVFVTEAF
J: TRBJ2-7; V: TRBV7-3; length: 13; CDR3: ASSYSGTGGYEQY
J: TRBJ2-1; V: TRBV13; length: 10; CDR3: ASSSEDNEQF
J: TRBJ1-5; V: TRBV19; length: 11; CDR3: ASSMTRNQPQH
J: TRBJ2-3; V: TRBV5-4; length: 10; CDR3: ASSPRADTQY
J: TRBJ2-3; V: TRBV29-1; length: 12; CDR3: SVPRLKLTDTQY
J: TRBJ2-7; V: TRBV5-4; length: 14; CDR3: ASSARWTSGRNEQY
J: TRBJ2-2; V: TRBV7-9; length: 14; CDR3: ASSSPATGGAGELF